The present TCR beta chain was sequenced within a study of regulatory T cells in long-lasting Graves disease. This CDR3 contains 12 residues. Germline V gene lookup returns CDR1 SNHLY and CDR2 FYNNEI. Germline trimming cut 6 bases from V and 9 bases from J; bases unmatched to any gene: 7. This clonotype was seen at least ten times. Arm-PCR with iRepertoire HTBI primers amplified the CDR3 regions for these TCR beta libraries. TCRdb analysed the multiplex PCR reads with MiXCR anew, one entry per CDR3 protein. There are about half a million distinct CDR3 sequences in the sample; roughly 23% occur only once, and approximately 14% lies in the top ten. Time point indicated: persistent/refractory GD, antithyroid drugs over 5 years with positive TRAb. Following extraction of RNA from PBMCs, that RNA was used to make the TCR library. Approximately 8.9-milliliter peripheral blood samples went into EDTA tubes.

The sample was peripheral blood mononuclear cells (PBMCs), taken when the disease was refractory, from a patient treated with antithyroid drugs. V and J are TRBV2 and TRBJ1-1; 7 nucleotides agree with TRBD1. This sequence was found in a female donor with Graves disease. The CDR3 reads CASSEGTDKAFF. The CDR3 bases are TGTGCCAGCAGCGAGGGGACAGATAAAGCTTTCTTT. The entire variable domain, with the rest obtained from reference TRBV2 and TRBJ1-1, is as follows: EPEVTQTPSHQVTQMGQEVILRCVPISNHLYFYWYRQILGQKVEFLVSFYNNEISEKSEIFDDQFSVERPDGSNFTLKIRSTKLEDSAMYFCASSEGTDKAFFGQGTRLTVV.